The next 14 T cell receptor beta chains were all read from a single sample in a study of blood T cells in healthy people across ages. Sample-barcoded 5' priming and a J-beta primer mix drove a second PCR of roughly 7 to 11 cycles. A single record per CDR3 protein comes from TCRdb applying MiXCR to the 5' RACE reads. In the table there are hundreds of thousands of distinct CDR3 sequences, roughly 50% of which are singletons. The sequencing sample was made of blood. The receptors come from a man aged 30-40 years in good health.

The chain joins TRBV27 to TRBJ2-1; TRBD2 aligns across 8 bases. The V and J ends lost 1 base and 9 bases, in that order; junction bases with no gene match: 5. This CDR3 is 14 amino acids long. The germline CDR1 and CDR2 sequences are MNHEY and SMNVEV (reference sequence). The DNA of the CDR3 is TGTGCCAGCAGTTTATATGTCAGCGGGGGTGAGCAGTTCTTC. It yields the protein CASSLYVSGGEQFF.

The chain links TRBV28 to TRBJ2-1; no clear D gene. The CDR3 is 13 residues long. Trimming left V 5 bases short and J 7 bases short, with 12 bases between. The germline gives CDR1 MDHEN, CDR2 SYDVKM. The CDR3 DNA follows: TGTGCCAGCAGTGTGTCCGATCGGAATGAGCAGTTCTTC. It encodes CASSVSDRNEQFF.

The chain employs TRBV27 and TRBJ2-1, with D possibly being TRBD1 (7 bases). The length of the CDR3 is 15 residues. CDR1 MNHEY and CDR2 SMNVEV come from the germline V gene (reference sequence). V dropped 7 bases and J dropped 9 bases, with 22 bases sitting between them. This CDR3 is CASTMTGSPGGEQFF. The CDR3 nucleotides are TGTGCCAGCACCATGACAGGGTCCCCCGGGGGTGAGCAGTTCTTC.

This clonotype was seen a handful of times. The J gene is TRBJ1-2, the V gene TRBV3-1; the D gene is possibly TRBD1 (6 bases). Trimming removed 5 bases at V and 2 bases at J, with 15 bases between. The germline V gene has CDR1 LGHDT and CDR2 YNNKEL (reference sequence). The CDR3 covers 15 residues. CDR3 in amino acids: CASSSNMGANYGYTF. For the CDR3, the DNA is TGTGCCAGCAGCTCTAATATGGGGGCGAACTATGGCTACACCTTC.

The chain recombines TRBV30 with TRBJ2-7; D is uncertain. Germline V CDR1 and CDR2: GTSNPN, SVGIG (reference sequence). The CDR3 is 11 residues long. Trimming removed 1 base at V and 5 bases at J, with 6 bases between. In nucleotides, the CDR3 is TGTGCCTGGAGTGAGACTGACGAGCAGTACTTC. Translating gives CAWSETDEQYF. Based on the CDR3 plus reference TRBV30 and TRBJ2-7, the full variable domain is SQTIHQWPATLVQPVGSPLSLECTVEGTSNPNLYWYRQAAGRGLQLLFYSVGIGQISSEVPQNLSASRPQDRQFILSSKKLLLSDSGFYLCAWSETDEQYFGPGTRLTVT.

The CDR3 nucleotides are TGTGCCAGCAGCCAAGTCGGCTCGACAGGTAGCTCCTACGAGCAGTACTTC. This translates into CASSQVGSTGSSYEQYF. The rearrangement links TRBV4-2 to TRBJ2-7; D is perhaps TRBD1 (6 bases). CDR3 length: 17 amino acids. V was cut by 1 base and J by 0 bases, with 16 bases left in between. The germline CDR1 and CDR2 sequences are LGHNA and YNFKEQ.

The chain carries TRBV29-1 and TRBJ2-1; no clear D. Near its end, the DNA agrees better with TRBJ2-7, so the J call may be wrong. Germline V gene sequence: CDR1 SQVTM, CDR2 ANQGSEA. CDR3 length equals 12 residues. The CDR3 nucleotides are TGCAGCGTTGTGGGCTCCTACAATGAGCAGTACTTC. Protein: CSVVGSYNEQYF.

Many counts were recorded for this clonotype. The J gene is TRBJ1-2, the V gene TRBV4-2, with 11 nucleotides matching TRBD1. Trimming cost V 4 bases and J 4 bases; bases outside gene matches: 5. This CDR3 comprises 15 residues. Looked up from germline, CDR1 is LGHNA and CDR2 is YNFKEQ. CDR3 residues: CASSRGGQGAYGYTF. Here the CDR3 DNA reads TGTGCCAGCAGCCGGGGTGGACAGGGGGCCTATGGCTACACCTTC.

The chain carries TRBV4-2 and TRBJ2-3, with 12 bases aligning to TRBD2. V dropped 3 bases and J dropped 5; count of bases not matched to a gene: 6. Germline CDR1 LGHNA, CDR2 YNFKEQ. The CDR3 spans 16 residues. DNA of the CDR3: TGTGCCAGCAGCCAGACTAGCGGGAGCTTGGTAGATACGCAGTATTTT. This encodes CASSQTSGSLVDTQYF.

The rearrangement joins TRBV29-1 to TRBJ2-7; D is unclear. Germline V CDR1 and CDR2: SQVTM, ANQGSEA. V was shortened by 7 bases and J by 0 bases, with 13 bases between the two germline ends. The CDR3 loop spans 13 amino acids. CDR3 residues: CSAQLTNSYEQYF. Written as DNA, the CDR3 is TGCAGCGCCCAGCTAACAAACTCCTACGAGCAGTACTTC.

The chain links TRBV20-1 to TRBJ1-2, with D unresolved. The germline V gene encodes CDR1 DFQATT and CDR2 SNEGSKA (reference sequence). Trimming cost V 6 bases and J 5 bases, with 19 bases left between them. This CDR3 spans 14 amino acids. CDR3 in DNA: TGCAGTGCCTTTCTTGGCTCCCCTCAGTATGGCTACACCTTC. Protein: CSAFLGSPQYGYTF.

The rearrangement joins TRBV6-5 to TRBJ2-5, with a possible D match to TRBD1 (7 bases). Trimming shortened V by 7 bases and J by 11 bases, and 20 bases separated the two germline ends. The CDR3 totals 13 residues. The germline CDR1 and CDR2 sequences are MNHEY and SVGAGI. CDR3: CASTRGVIYKQYF. In DNA form, the CDR3 reads TGTGCCAGCACCAGGGGGGTGATCTACAAGCAGTACTTC.

This chain connects TRBV7-2 to TRBJ2-7, with D unresolved. V lost 0 bases, J lost 1 base, and 10 bases lay in between. The V gene's germline CDR1 is SGHTA and CDR2 FQGNSA. The CDR3 has 15 residues. CDR3 region: CASSLATGPSYEQYF. DNA for the CDR3: TGTGCCAGCAGCTTAGCGACGGGCCCTTCCTACGAGCAGTACTTC.

In this sample, this clonotype turned up a few times. V is TRBV12-3 or TRBV12-4 and J is TRBJ2-3; TRBD1 or TRBD2 may be the D gene (5 bases each). This CDR3 is built from 15 residues. Trimming cost V 4 bases and J 6 bases, with 17 bases left between them. The CDR3 reads CASSSGVPGTDTQYF. The CDR3, as DNA: TGTGCCAGCAGTTCTGGTGTTCCAGGGACCGATACGCAGTATTTT.